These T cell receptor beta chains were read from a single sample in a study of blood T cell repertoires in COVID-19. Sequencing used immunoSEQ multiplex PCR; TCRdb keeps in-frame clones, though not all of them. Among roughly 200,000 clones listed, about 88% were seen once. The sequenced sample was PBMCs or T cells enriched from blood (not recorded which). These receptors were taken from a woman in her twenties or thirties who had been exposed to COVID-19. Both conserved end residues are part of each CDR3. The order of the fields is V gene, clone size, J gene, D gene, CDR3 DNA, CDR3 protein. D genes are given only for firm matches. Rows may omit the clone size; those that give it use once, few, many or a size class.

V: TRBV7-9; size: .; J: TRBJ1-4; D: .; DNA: TGTGCCAGCAGACCAGGGGTTCCTAATGAAAAACTGTTTTTT; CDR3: CASRPGVPNEKLFF
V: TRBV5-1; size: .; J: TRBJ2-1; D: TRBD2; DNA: TGCGCCAGCAGCTTGGAAGGGACTAGCTTCAATGAGCAGTTCTTC; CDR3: CASSLEGTSFNEQFF
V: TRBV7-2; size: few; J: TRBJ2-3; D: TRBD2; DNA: TGTGCCAGCAGCTTAGGACTAGCATCGGTAGATACGCAGTATTTT; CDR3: CASSLGLASVDTQYF
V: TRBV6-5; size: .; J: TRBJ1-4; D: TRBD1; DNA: TGTGCCAGCAGCCGGGACAGGAGTAATGAAAAACTGTTTTTT; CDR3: CASSRDRSNEKLFF
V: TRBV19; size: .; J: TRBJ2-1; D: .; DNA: TGTGCCAGTAAGTTCCAGGGAAGGGGTAATGAGCAGTTCTTC; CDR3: CASKFQGRGNEQFF
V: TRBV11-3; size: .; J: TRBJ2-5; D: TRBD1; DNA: TGTGCCAGCAGCTCGACAGGGTACGAGACCCAGTACTTC; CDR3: CASSSTGYETQYF
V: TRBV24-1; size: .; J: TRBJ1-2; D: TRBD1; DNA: TGTGCCACCAGTGATTCCGGGACAGAAGCTAACTATGGCTACACCTTC; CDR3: CATSDSGTEANYGYTF
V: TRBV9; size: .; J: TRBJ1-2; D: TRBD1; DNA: TGTGCCAGCAGCGGTTCCGGGACAGGGGTGTATAACTATGGCTACACCTTC; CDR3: CASSGSGTGVYNYGYTF
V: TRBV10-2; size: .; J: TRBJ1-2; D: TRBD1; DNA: TGCGCCAGCAGTCAGGACAGGGTATTTTATGGCTACACCTTC; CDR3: CASSQDRVFYGYTF
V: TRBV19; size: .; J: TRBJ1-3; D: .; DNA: TGTGCCAGTATGGGAGGGAACTCTGGAAACACCATATATTTT; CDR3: CASMGGNSGNTIYF
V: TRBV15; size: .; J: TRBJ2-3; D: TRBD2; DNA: TGTGCCAAGACGGGTAGCGGGGGGCCTAGCACAGATACGCAGTATTTT; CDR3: CAKTGSGGPSTDTQYF
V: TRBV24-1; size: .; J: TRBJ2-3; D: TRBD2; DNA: TGTGCCACCCCCCGAGTTCGGAGCGGGGGGGCGGGGCTGGATACGCAGTATTTT; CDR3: CATPRVRSGGAGLDTQYF